There are a few counts of the clone carrying this T cell receptor (beta chain). These data belong to a study of blood T cell repertoires in COVID-19. Looking at the study overall: Sites in the United States, Italy and Spain provided acute and convalescent COVID-19 samples.

The CDR3 runs 15 residues. Germline V gene lookup returns CDR1 GTSNPN and CDR2 SVGIG (reference sequence). V gave up 6 bases and J gave up 0 bases, with 15 bases separating them. Clones were sequenced by immunoSEQ multiplex PCR, and TCRdb holds only the in-frame ones, with some missing. The data hold a few hundred thousand clones, with approximately 85% observed a single time. The TCR originated in a human donor with COVID-19, enrolled during active disease. The donor label of this sample is uncertain. The sample was peripheral blood. This chain connects TRBV30 to TRBJ1-3; TRBD1 might be the D (6 bases). CDR3 loop: CACSTDRRSGNTIYF. CDR3 sequence (DNA): TGTGCCTGTTCTACCGACAGGCGCTCTGGAAACACCATATATTTT.